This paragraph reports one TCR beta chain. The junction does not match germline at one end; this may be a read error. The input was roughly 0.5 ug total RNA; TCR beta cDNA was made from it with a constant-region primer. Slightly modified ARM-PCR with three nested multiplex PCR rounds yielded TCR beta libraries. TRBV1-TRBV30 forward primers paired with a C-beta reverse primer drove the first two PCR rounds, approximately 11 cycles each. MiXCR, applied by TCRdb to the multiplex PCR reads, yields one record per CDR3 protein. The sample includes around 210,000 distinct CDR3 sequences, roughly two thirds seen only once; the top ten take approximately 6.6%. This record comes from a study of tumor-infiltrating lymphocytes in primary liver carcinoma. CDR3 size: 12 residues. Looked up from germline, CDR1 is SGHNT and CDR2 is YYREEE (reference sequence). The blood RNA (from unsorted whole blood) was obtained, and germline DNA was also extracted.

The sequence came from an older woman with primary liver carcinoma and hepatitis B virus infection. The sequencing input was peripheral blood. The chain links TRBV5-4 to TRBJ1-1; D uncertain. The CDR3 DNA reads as TGTGCCGGCAGCTCCCGGACGGCTGAGGCTTTCTTT. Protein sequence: CAGSSRTAEAFF.